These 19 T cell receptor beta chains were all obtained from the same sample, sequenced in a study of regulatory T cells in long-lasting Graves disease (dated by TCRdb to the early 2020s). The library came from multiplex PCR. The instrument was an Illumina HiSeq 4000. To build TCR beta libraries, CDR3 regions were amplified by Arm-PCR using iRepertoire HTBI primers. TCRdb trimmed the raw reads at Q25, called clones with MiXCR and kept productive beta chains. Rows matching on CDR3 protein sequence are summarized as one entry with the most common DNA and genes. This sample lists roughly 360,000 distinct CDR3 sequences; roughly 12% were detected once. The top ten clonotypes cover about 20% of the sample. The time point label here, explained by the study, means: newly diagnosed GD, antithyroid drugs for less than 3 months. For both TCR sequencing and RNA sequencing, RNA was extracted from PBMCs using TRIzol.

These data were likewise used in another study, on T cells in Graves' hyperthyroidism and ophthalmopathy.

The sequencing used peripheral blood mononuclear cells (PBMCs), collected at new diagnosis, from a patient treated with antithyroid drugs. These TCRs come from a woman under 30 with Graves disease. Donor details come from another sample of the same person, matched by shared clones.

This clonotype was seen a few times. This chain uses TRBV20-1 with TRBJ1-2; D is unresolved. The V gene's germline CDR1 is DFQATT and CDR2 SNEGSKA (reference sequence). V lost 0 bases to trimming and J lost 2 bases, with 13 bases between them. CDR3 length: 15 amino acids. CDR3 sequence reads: CSARDTQSLNYGYTF. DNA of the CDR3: TGCAGTGCTAGAGATACGCAGTCCCTGAACTATGGCTACACCTTC.

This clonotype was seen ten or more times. CDR3 DNA sequence: TGCAGTGCTAGACGCGGGAGAACAGATACGCAGTATTTT. Its protein product is CSARRGRTDTQYF. V gene TRBV20-1 combines with J gene TRBJ2-3; 7 bases match TRBD2. In germline, CDR1 is DFQATT, CDR2 SNEGSKA (reference sequence). The V segment lost 2 bases and the J segment 3 bases; nucleotides outside the gene matches: 2. The CDR3 spans 13 residues.

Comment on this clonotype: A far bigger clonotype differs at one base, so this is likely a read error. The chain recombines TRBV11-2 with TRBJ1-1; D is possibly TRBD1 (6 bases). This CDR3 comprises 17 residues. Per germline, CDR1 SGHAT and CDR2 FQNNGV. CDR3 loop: CASSLIPLDSLNTETFF. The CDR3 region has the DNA TGTGCCAGCAGCTTGATACCCTTGGACAGCCTGAACACTGAAACTTTCTTT.

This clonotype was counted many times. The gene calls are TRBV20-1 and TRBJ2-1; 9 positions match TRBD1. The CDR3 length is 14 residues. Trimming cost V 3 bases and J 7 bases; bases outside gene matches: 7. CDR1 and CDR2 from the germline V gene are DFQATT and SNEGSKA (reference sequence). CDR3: CSASDTGTGNEQFF. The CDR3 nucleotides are TGCAGTGCTAGTGACACCGGGACAGGGAATGAGCAGTTCTTC.

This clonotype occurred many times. CDR3 protein: CASSSTKISSGTYYNEQFF. The DNA for the CDR3 is TGTGCCAGCAGCTCAACGAAGATCTCTAGCGGGACATATTACAATGAGCAGTTCTTC. The V and J genes are TRBV11-2 and TRBJ2-1; 9 bases are a match to TRBD2. The CDR3 sequence is 19 residues long. Germline V lookup: CDR1 SGHAT, CDR2 FQNNGV. The V segment lost 4 bases and the J segment 4 bases; nucleotides outside the gene matches: 17.

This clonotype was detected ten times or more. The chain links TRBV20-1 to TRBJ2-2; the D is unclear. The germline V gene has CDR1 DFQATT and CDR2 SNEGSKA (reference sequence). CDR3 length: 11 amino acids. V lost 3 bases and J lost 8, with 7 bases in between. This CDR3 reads CSARGLGELFF. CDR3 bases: TGCAGTGCTAGGGGTTTAGGGGAGCTGTTTTTT.

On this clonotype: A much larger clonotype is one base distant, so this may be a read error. CDR3 sequence: CASSGPGTRGGNEQYF. Written as DNA, the CDR3 is TGTGCCAGCAGCGGACCCGGGACTAGGGGTGGCAATGAGCAGTACTTC. The rearrangement joins TRBV9 to TRBJ2-1; the match to TRBD2 covers 8 bases. TRBJ2-7 explains the end of the DNA better; the J call may be wrong. Germline CDR1 is SGDLS and CDR2 is YYNGEE. The CDR3 covers 16 residues.

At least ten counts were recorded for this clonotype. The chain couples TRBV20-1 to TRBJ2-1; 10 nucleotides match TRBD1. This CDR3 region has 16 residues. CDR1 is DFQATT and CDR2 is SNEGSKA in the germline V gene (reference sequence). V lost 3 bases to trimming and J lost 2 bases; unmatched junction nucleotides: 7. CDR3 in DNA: TGCAGTGCTAGGGTTCTTGGGACAGGGGCCTACAATGAGCAGTTCTTC. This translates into CSARVLGTGAYNEQFF.

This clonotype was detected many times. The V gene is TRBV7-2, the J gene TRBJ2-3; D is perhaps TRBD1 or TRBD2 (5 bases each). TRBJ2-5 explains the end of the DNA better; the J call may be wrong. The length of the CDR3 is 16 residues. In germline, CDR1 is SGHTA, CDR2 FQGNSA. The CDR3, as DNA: TGTGCCAGCAGCTTCGCACGCCCGGGACCGCGGGAGACCCAGTACTTC. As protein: CASSFARPGPRETQYF.

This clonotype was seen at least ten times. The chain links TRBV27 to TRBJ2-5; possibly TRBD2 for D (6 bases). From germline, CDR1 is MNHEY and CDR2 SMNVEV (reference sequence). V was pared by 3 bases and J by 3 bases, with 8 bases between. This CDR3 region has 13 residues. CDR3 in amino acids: CASSFREEETQYF. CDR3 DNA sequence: TGTGCCAGCAGTTTCAGGGAGGAAGAGACCCAGTACTTC.

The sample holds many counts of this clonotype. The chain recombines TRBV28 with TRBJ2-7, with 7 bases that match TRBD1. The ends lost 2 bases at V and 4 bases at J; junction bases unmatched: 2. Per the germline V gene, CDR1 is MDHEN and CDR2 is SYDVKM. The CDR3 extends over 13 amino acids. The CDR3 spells CASSLLQGYEQYF. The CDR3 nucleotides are TGTGCCAGCAGTTTACTACAGGGGTACGAGCAGTACTTC.

CDR3 residues: CASSQEDERETEAFF. CDR3 nucleotides: TGCGCCAGCAGCCAAGAGGACGAGCGGGAGACTGAAGCTTTCTTT. The rearrangement joins TRBV4-1 to TRBJ1-1; D uncertain. Germline V gives CDR1 MGHRA, CDR2 YSYEKL. V dropped 0 bases and J dropped 5 bases, with 13 bases sitting between them. This CDR3 is built from 15 residues.

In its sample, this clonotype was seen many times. The CDR3 region is CASSLYSGEQFF. The DNA of the CDR3 is TGTGCCAGCAGCTTGTACTCGGGCGAGCAGTTCTTC. This rearrangement joins TRBV5-5 to TRBJ2-1; unclear D gene. CDR3 length: 12 amino acids. Germline V lookup: CDR1 SGHKS, CDR2 YYEKEE (reference sequence). With 1 base removed from V and 10 bases from J, the gap between germline ends came to 9 bases.

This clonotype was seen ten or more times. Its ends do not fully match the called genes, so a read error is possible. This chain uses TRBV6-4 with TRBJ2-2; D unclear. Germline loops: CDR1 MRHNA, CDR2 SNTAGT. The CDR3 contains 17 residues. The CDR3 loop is CASSYSPRTVATGELFF. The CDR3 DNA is TGTGCCAGCAGTTACTCTCCTCGTACGGTCGCCACCGGGGAGCTGTTTTTT.

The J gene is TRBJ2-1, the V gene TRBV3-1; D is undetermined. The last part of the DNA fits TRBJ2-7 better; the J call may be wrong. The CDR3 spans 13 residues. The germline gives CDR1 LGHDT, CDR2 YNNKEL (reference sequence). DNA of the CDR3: TGTGCCAGCAGCCCCCCTCCCTACAATGAGCAGTACTTC. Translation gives CASSPPPYNEQYF.

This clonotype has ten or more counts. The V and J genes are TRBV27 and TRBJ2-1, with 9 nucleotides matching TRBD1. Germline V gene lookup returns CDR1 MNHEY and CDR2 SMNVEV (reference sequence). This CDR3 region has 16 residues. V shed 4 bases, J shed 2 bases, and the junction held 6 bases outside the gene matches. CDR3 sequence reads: CASSSPNRGPYNEQFF. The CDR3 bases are TGTGCCAGCAGTTCCCCCAACAGGGGGCCCTACAATGAGCAGTTCTTC.

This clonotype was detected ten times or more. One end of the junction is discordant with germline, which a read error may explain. The CDR3 sequence is CASRTGLNTEAFF. DNA for the CDR3: TGTGCCAGCAGGACAGGGCTGAACACTGAAGCTTTCTTT. V is TRBV5-1 and J is TRBJ1-1; TRBD1 matches 8 bases. The CDR3 consists of 13 residues. CDR1 is SGHRS and CDR2 is YFSETQ in the germline V gene.

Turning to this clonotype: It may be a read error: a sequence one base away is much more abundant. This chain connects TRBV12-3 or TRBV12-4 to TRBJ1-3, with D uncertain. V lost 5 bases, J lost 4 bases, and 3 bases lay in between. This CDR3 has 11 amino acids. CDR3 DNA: TGTGCCAGCAGTATCGGAAACACCATATATTTT. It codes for CASSIGNTIYF.

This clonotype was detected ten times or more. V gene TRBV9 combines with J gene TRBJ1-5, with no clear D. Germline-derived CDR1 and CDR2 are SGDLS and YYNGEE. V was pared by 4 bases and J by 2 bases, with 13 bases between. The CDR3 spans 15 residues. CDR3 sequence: CASSYDGRGNQPQHF. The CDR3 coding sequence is TGTGCCAGCAGCTACGACGGTCGAGGCAATCAGCCCCAGCATTTT.